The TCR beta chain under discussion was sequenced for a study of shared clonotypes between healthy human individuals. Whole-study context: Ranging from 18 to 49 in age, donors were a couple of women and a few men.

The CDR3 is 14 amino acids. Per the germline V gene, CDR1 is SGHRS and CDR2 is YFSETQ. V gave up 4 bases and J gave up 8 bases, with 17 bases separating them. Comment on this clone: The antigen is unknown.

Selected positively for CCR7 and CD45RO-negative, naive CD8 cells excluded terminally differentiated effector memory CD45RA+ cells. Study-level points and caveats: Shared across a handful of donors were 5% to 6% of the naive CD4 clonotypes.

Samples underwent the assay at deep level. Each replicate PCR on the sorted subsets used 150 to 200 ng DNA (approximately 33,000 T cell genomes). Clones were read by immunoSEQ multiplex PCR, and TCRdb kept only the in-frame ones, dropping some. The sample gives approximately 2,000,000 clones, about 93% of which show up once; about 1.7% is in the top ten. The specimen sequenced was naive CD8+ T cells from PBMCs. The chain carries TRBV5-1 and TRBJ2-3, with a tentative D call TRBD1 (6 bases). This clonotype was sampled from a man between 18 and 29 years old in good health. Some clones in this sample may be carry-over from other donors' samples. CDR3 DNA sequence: TGCGCCAGCAGCCCGGACAGCCCAGGAGGTACGCAGTATTTT. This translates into CASSPDSPGGTQYF.